The source of this T cell receptor beta chain is a study of cytomegalovirus exposure and HLA in healthy donors. Whole-study context: Earlier, some 200 million T cells were analyzed, and approximately 110 million unique TCR beta sequences were found among them. Most donors, more than 80% of several hundred genotyped, fell in the Caucasian-associated ancestry cluster.

As concerns this clone: Its antigen is not known.

The primer mix had 60 Vbeta and 13 Jbeta primers. Repertoires were generated with immunoSEQ multiplex PCR, while TCRdb's copy carries only in-frame clones and drops some. The table has about 180,000 clones, around 80% seen once; the top ten hold approximately 1.3%. Study-wide findings and caveats: Later analysis identified around 15,000 TCR beta sequences associated with HLA alleles, using a false discovery rate threshold of 0.05.

The CDR3 extends over 12 amino acids. Looked up from germline, CDR1 is SGDLS and CDR2 is YYNGEE. Trimming took 3 bases from V and 16 from J; bases not matched to a gene: 9. The sequenced material came from PBMCs. The chain carries TRBV9 and TRBJ2-1; 8 bases line up with TRBD2. The TCR was taken from a woman in her twenties or thirties in good health and CMV-seropositive. The CDR3 reads CASSGATAGEFF. CDR3 coding DNA: TGTGCCAGCAGCGGTGCGACAGCGGGAGAATTCTTC.